This T cell receptor beta chain emerged from a study of PD-L1 blockade in urothelial cancer. This CDR3 is built from 13 residues. CDR1 and CDR2 from the germline V gene are GTSNPN and SVGIG (reference sequence). Trimming left V 3 bases short and J 4 bases short, with 12 bases between. Clones were sequenced by immunoSEQ multiplex PCR, and TCRdb holds only the in-frame ones, with some missing. Among 80,000 to 130,000 clones, 90% to 95% were seen once, and the ten largest hold 0.75% to 0.95%. The source of this sequence is a woman of 80 years or more with urothelial cancer. The specimen was PBMCs, collected around atezolizumab (anti-PD-L1) treatment. The V and J genes are TRBV30 and TRBJ1-2, with D perhaps TRBD1 (5 bases). CDR3 coding DNA: TGTGCCTGGAGGGGGCAGACCTCCTATGGCTACACCTTC. Translating gives CAWRGQTSYGYTF.